This T cell receptor beta chain is drawn from a study of neurological immune-mediated disorders (dated 2019 in TCRdb). Concerning the study at large: Among the 34 multiple sclerosis patients, relapsing-remitting MS accounted for around 30 and secondary progressive MS accounted for 3. Using UMI-based sequencing, the study compared peripheral blood TCR-beta repertoires from patients with HTLV-I-associated myelopathy (HAM/TSP), patients with multiple sclerosis, and healthy controls. The 95 to 120 TCR-beta libraries included longitudinal samples, technical triplicates and paired sorted CD4+ and CD8+ T-cell subsets alongside PBMC samples. The cohort was made up of about 65 subjects, consisting of some 15 HAM/TSP patients, 35 or so multiple sclerosis patients and 20 healthy controls. Summary of the overall study and its limitations: In phylogenetic analysis, the repertoires of 18 of 34 MS patients grouped into a cluster of related CDR3 sequences, which suggests a possible signature at the repertoire level. TCR clonal expansion was highest in HAM/TSP patients and lowest in MS patients, with MS patients falling below even healthy controls. No clinical or MRI features were associated with the MS cluster, and the authors said that larger cohorts are needed. Expanded clones from different subjects shared no identical CDR3 amino acid sequences, which suggests that TCR-beta repertoires were private in all groups.

Unsorted PBMC libraries were generated from 2 million PBMCs stored in RNAlater at -80 °C until RNA extraction. Multiple sclerosis patients were enrolled in a US clinical protocol evaluating disease progression by magnetic resonance imaging. Peripheral blood was subjected to Ficoll-Hypaque density gradient centrifugation to isolate PBMCs, which were then cryopreserved in liquid nitrogen. This clonotype was seen at least ten times. The specificity of this receptor is unknown. Base qualities are not recorded, but no much larger clone differs from it by a single base. To synthesize cDNA, template-switch 5'RACE was performed with a primer carrying a 10-nucleotide random unique molecular identifier so that each TCR transcript was tagged. Every sequencing run yielded over 190 million TCR-beta sequences covering 15-18 subjects. Total RNA was extracted with the RNeasy kit. Using the KAPA Real-time Library Amplification kit, TCR-beta VDJ regions were amplified with primers for the TCR constant region and the 5'RACE anchor. Sample indexes and Illumina adaptors were added in a first PCR, after which library yield was increased in a second PCR. After purification with Ampure beads, the TCR product of roughly 650 bp was size-selected on a 2% E-gel SizeSelection system. Before pooling, library quality was checked on a Bioanalyzer, concentration was measured with Qubit, and libraries were quantified with the Kapa Library Quantification kit. Libraries were sequenced paired-end 2 x 150 bp on an Illumina HiSeq 2500. To increase sequence diversity, about 23-30% phiX was spiked into each library pool. Regarding the original processing steps: Quality-filtered reads were processed with the UMI-based MiGEC pipeline, and over 75% of raw TCR sequences were removed by the MiGEC pipeline during error correction. IMGT germline references were used for alignment of VDJ genes, and clonotypes were defined by a unique CDR3 amino acid sequence together with V-J genes. Clonal expansion, Shannon diversity and CDR3 relatedness (CalcPairwiseDistances, ClusterSamples) were evaluated with VDJtools, and phylogenetic trees were built with CLCbio workbench. Clones with at least 8 unique UMIs were defined as expanded, with this threshold being based on coefficient-of-variation modelling across technical triplicates. In-frame beta chains were kept once TCRdb had trimmed the public reads at Q25 with fastp and called clones with MiXCR. Under each unique CDR3 protein, matching rows form one entry showing the most common genes and DNA. TCRdb, rather than the study authors, made the V and J calls. Recorded for this sample are about 50,000 distinct CDR3 sequences; over 4% of them occurred a single time. The ten largest make up 2.5% to 3.5% of the sample.

V is reduced by 3 bases and J by 1 base, leaving a spacing of 10 bases between them. The CDR3 starts with the cysteine, ends with the phenylalanine, and has 14 residues. The entry retains the CDR3 DNA only, 42 bases that are in frame from base 1. Taken from the germline V gene (reference sequence), the CDR1 and CDR2 loops are DFQATT and SNEGSKA. The TCR was taken from a man aged 50 to 60 with multiple sclerosis. The rearrangement combines TRBV20-1 with TRBJ1-5, with the identity of the D gene unclear. Sequencing was carried out using PBMCs. In nucleotides, the sequence is TGCAGTGCTAGTTTAGGATACAGCAATCAGCCCCAGCATTTT. It codes for CSASLGYSNQPQHF.